The source of this T cell receptor (beta chain) is a study of identical twins. The V and J ends lost 2 bases and 0 bases respectively, with 7 bases between them. The CDR3 has 13 amino acids. Germline values: CDR1 DFQATT, CDR2 SNEGSKA (reference sequence). A universal primer site arose from template switching, and cDNA bore unique molecular identifiers. TCRdb called the 5' RACE reads again in MiXCR, with one record for every CDR3 protein. The data hold 210,000 or so distinct CDR3 sequences, with less than 8% observed a single time. The data also belong to a second study, concerning yellow fever vaccine responses in identical twins.

The gene calls are TRBV20-1 and TRBJ2-5; no firm D call. Material: memory (CD45RO+) T cells sorted from blood. The origin of this receptor is a woman aged 18-29 years in good health. Written as DNA, the CDR3 is TGCAGTGCTAGAAGATTGTACCAAGAGACCCAGTACTTC. It yields the protein CSARRLYQETQYF.